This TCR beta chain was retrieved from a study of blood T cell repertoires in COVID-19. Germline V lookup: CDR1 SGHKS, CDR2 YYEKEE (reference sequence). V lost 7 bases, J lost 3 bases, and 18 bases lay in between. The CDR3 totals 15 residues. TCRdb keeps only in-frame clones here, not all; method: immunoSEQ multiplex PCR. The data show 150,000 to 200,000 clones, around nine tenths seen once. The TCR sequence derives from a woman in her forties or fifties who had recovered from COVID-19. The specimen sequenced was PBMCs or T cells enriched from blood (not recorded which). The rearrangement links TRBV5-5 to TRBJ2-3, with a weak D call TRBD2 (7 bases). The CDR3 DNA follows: TGTGCCAGCCCCAGGGATGGGGGGGCGACAGATACGCAGTATTTT. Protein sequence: CASPRDGGATDTQYF.